This record covers a single T cell receptor beta chain. As processed by the authors: It was from reference gene primer amplification that nucleated cell counts were estimated. This table comes from immunoSEQ multiplex PCR, and its TCRdb copy is limited to in-frame clones, with some not included. D and trimming come from the DNA, and the V and J calls and clone size come from that table. The sample has some 30,000 clones; around 80% are singletons. This sample was included in a study of blood T cell repertoires in COVID-19. Study at large: COVID-19 samples collected from the United States, Italy and Spain covered acute and convalescent phases. Nucleic acid was either cDNA or gDNA, and it came from T cells, B-cell-depleted T cells, or PBMCs.

Germline V gene data show CDR1 as MNHEY and CDR2 as SMNVEV (reference sequence). V dropped 7 bases and J dropped 4 bases, with 20 bases sitting between them. The CDR3 loop spans 16 amino acids. The TCR comes from a human donor in a cohort sampled during active COVID-19. Sequencing used peripheral blood. The chain employs TRBV27 and TRBJ2-1; maybe TRBD2 (7 bases). The CDR3 region is CASKRGGATEYNEQFF. CDR3 nucleotides: TGTGCCAGCAAGAGGGGGGGGGCTACAGAATACAATGAGCAGTTCTTC.